This record concerns one TCR beta chain sequence. Germline lookup yields CDR1 MDHEN and CDR2 SYDVKM. CDR3 length: 18 residues. V trimming: 0 bases; J trimming: 0 bases; junction bases outside the gene matches: 10. Under the authors' procedure: Estimation of nucleated cell counts was performed using reference gene primer amplification. Data came from immunoSEQ multiplex PCR; TCRdb stores just in-frame clones and leaves some out. The V and J calls and clone size were taken over from that table, and D and trimming were inferred from the DNA. The table shows more than 250,000 clones, with around 88% occurring only once. The sample comes from a study of blood T cell repertoires in COVID-19. Study-level background: The United States, Italy and Spain provided the acute and convalescent COVID-19 samples. Sample material is recorded as cDNA or gDNA derived from T cells, B-cell-depleted T cells, or PBMCs.

The clonotype was recovered from a woman aged 25 to 45 who had recovered from COVID-19. The sample comprised peripheral blood. The chain carries TRBV28 and TRBJ2-7; 8 bases are a match to TRBD1. CDR3 amino acids: CASSLWRATGTGSYEQYF. CDR3 DNA: TGTGCCAGCAGTTTATGGAGAGCGACCGGGACAGGCTCCTACGAGCAGTACTTC.